This TCR beta chain emerged from a study of T cells after yellow fever vaccination. Broader study findings: When the response was secondary, it was weaker but reached its peak faster, day 5 versus 15. Most clones from primary vaccination resurfaced after the booster (around 97% CD4, more than 75% CD8). High-abundance clonotypes from the bulk population could contaminate FACS-sorted repertoires.

The germline V gene encodes CDR1 SEHNR and CDR2 FQNEAQ (reference sequence). The CDR3 runs 16 residues. Trimming took off 4 bases at V and 0 bases at J, with 12 bases between the two ends. As concerns this clonotype: Its specificity is not known.

Making TCR cDNA involved 5'RACE template switching, which added UMIs and a universal primer site. TCRdb used MiXCR to reprocess the 5' RACE reads, holding one entry per CDR3 protein. This sample has about 340,000 distinct CDR3 sequences, with approximately 3.9% found just once. This chain connects TRBV7-9 to TRBJ1-4, with D possibly being TRBD1 (6 bases). The TCR originated in a man younger than 35 who received the YFV17D yellow fever vaccine. This material consisted of PBMCs, taken 5 days after the yellow fever booster vaccination. The CDR3 DNA follows: TGTGCCAGCAGCTCGCCGGAGGGGGCAACTAATGAAAAACTGTTTTTT. This gives the protein CASSSPEGATNEKLFF.